Below, one T cell receptor beta chain is given with its context. What it recognizes is unknown. This CDR3 has 16 residues. Trimming shortened V by 4 bases and J by 6 bases, and 18 bases separated the two germline ends. The V gene's germline CDR1 is MNHEY and CDR2 SVGAGI. The sample originates from a study of CD8 T cells in ankylosing spondylitis. General study points: Clones linked to the disease showed a CD8+ phenotype. They occurred at relatively low frequencies in peripheral blood. A TCR beta motif made of several highly homologous variants seemed typical of ankylosing spondylitis blood. Reportedly, disease-linked clones are significantly enriched in ankylosing spondylitis patients' matched synovial fluid.

Making use of molecular barcodes, quantitative 5'-RACE generated TCR beta libraries. TCRdb independently ran MiXCR on the 5' RACE reads; one entry per CDR3 protein. The sample has around 480,000 distinct CDR3 sequences; roughly 17% are singletons. This receptor was obtained from a male donor with ankylosing spondylitis. The material sequenced was blood, either unsorted or a sorted T cell fraction (not recorded which). This chain connects TRBV6-5 to TRBJ1-4; no clear D. The chain's CDR3 is CASSSSYLGSDEKLFF. The CDR3 coding sequence is TGTGCCAGCAGTTCTTCCTACCTAGGCTCCGATGAAAAACTGTTTTTT.